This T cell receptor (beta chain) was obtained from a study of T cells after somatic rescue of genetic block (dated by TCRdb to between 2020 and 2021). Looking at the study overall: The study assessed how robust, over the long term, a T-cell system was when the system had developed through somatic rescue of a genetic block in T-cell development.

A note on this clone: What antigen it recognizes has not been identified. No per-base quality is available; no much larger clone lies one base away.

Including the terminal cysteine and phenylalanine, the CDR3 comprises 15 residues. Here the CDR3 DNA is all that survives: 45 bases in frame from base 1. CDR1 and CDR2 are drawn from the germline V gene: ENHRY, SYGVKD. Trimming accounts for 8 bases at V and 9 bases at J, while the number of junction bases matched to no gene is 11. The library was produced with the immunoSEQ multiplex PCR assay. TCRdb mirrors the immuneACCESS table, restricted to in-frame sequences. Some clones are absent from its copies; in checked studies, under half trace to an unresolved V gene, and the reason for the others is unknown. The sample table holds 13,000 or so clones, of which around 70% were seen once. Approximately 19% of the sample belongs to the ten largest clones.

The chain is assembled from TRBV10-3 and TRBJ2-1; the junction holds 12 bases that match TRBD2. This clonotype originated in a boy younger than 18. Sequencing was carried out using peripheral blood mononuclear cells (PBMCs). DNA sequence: TGTGCCATCCAACCAGCTAGCGGGAGGGCCACTGAGCAGTTCTTC. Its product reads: CAIQPASGRATEQFF.